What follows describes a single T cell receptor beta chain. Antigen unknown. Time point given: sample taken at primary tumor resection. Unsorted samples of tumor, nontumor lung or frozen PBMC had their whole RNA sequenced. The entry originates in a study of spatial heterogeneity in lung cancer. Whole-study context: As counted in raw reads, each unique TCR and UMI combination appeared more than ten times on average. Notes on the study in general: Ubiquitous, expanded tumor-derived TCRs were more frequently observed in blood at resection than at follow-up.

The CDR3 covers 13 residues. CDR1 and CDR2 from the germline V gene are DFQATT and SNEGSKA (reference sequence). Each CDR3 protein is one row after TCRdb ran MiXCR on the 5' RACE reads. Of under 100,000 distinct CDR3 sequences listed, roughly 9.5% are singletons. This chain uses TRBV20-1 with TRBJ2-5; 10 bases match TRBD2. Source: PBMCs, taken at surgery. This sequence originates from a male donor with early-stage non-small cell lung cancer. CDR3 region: CRGGTSEQETQYF. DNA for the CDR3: TGCAGGGGAGGGACTAGCGAACAAGAGACCCAGTACTTC.